The present T cell receptor (beta chain) was sequenced within a study of shared clonotypes between healthy human individuals. Findings and caveats of the study: Non-shared clonotypes were found to have lower generation probabilities than the clonotypes that were shared by all four of the sorted-subset donors. Larger richness was generally estimated for naive than memory subsets.

Data came from immunoSEQ multiplex PCR; TCRdb stores just in-frame clones and leaves some out. The sample includes around 980,000 clones, around 78% of them seen just once. Details on this clone: Antigen unknown.

The germline V and J ends were trimmed by 2 bases and 3 bases, with 14 bases remaining between them. The germline gives CDR1 MNHEY, CDR2 SMNVEV (reference sequence). This CDR3 spans 15 amino acids. Input material: memory CD4+ T cells from PBMCs. Subset specified: CD45RA-negative fraction. The chain links TRBV27 to TRBJ2-7; D unclear. The source of this sequence is a man aged 18 to 29 in good health. Some clones in this sample may be carry-over from other donors' samples. The CDR3 sequence is CASSLKSSEYYEQYF. DNA for the CDR3: TGTGCCAGCAGTTTAAAATCCAGTGAGTACTACGAGCAGTACTTC.